This TCR beta chain is from a study of T cell responses to AZD1222 COVID-19 vaccine. Study outcomes and limitations: At 160-218 and 743-854, vaccine-associated CD4 TCRs were dominant, and they spanned spike. Clonal diversity may have been underestimated in mostly white British donors. The peak T cell response came first, and repertoires were sampled only after it. Baseline serology detected seropositivity in only six AZD1222 recipients.

Here immunoSEQ multiplex PCR was the method, and the copy in TCRdb shows in-frame clones only, minus some. Found here are 120,000 or so clones, roughly 89% of them singletons; the top ten hold roughly 4.5%. CDR3 length: 18 amino acids. Trimming took 0 bases from V and 0 from J, leaving 16 bases between them. Comment on this clone: As yet, its antigen is unknown.

This material consisted of peripheral blood, taken on day 0 of AZD1222 vaccination. The chain has TRBV5-7 and TRBJ1-5; no clear D. TRBV5-7 is annotated as an ORF whose role is uncertain. This TCR was sampled from an adult in good health. The CDR3 DNA reads TGTGCCAGCAGCTTGGCCTGGACTACATCGAATAGCAATCAGCCCCAGCATTTT. Protein product: CASSLAWTTSNSNQPQHF.